Below, 20 T cell receptor beta chains from the same sample are listed, as sequenced in a study of Ad26.COV2.S vaccination and SARS-CoV-2 variants. Here immunoSEQ multiplex PCR was the method, and the copy in TCRdb shows in-frame clones only, minus some. The sample records about 350,000 clones, roughly 81% being singletons. Treatment reported: around 19 received Ad26.COV2.S at low or high dose, single or two shots; about 5 received placebo; per-sample allocation not given. On day 63 after the first injection, vaccine and placebo recipients gave samples. The material sequenced was peripheral blood, taken in a trial of Ad26.COV2.S vaccine versus placebo. Source of these receptors: a person aged 18-65 years who received the Ad26.COV2.S COVID-19 vaccine or a placebo.

The chain recombines TRBV24-1 with TRBJ2-7; D gene uncertain. CDR3 length: 14 residues. With 4 bases removed from V and 0 bases from J, the gap between germline ends came to 9 bases. Germline V gene data show CDR1 as KGHDR and CDR2 as SFDVKD. CDR3 region: CATSDPKHSYEQYF. In DNA form, the CDR3 reads TGTGCCACCAGTGACCCCAAACACTCCTACGAGCAGTACTTC.

This clone was counted a single time. The chain is built from TRBV5-6 and TRBJ1-6; the D gene is possibly TRBD1 (5 bases). Per the germline V gene, CDR1 is SGHDT and CDR2 is YYEEEE. The CDR3 covers 14 residues. V was trimmed by 7 bases and J by 9 bases, leaving 17 bases between them. CDR3 amino acids: CASCTARVGSPLHF. In DNA, the CDR3 is TGTGCCAGCTGTACCGCCAGGGTGGGTTCACCCCTCCACTTT.

V is TRBV7-2 and J is TRBJ1-1, with D unresolved. The CDR3 runs 11 residues. CDR1 SGHTA and CDR2 FQGNSA come from the germline V gene. The V end lost 1 base, the J end lost 11 bases, and 8 bases lay between the germline ends. The CDR3 DNA reads as TGTGCCAGCAGCTTAGGGCCCAGGGCTTTCTTT. Translating it yields CASSLGPRAFF. The variable domain in full, completed from reference TRBV7-2 and TRBJ1-1, reads GAGVSQSPSNKVTEKGKDVELRCDPISGHTALYWYRQSLGQGLEFLIYFQGNSAPDKSGLPSDRFSAERTGGSVSTLTIQRTQQEDSAVYLCASSLGPRAFFGQGTRLTVV.

The gene calls are TRBV5-1 and TRBJ2-3, with 7 bases lining up with TRBD2. CDR3 size: 16 residues. Per germline, CDR1 SGHRS and CDR2 YFSETQ. The V segment lost 0 bases and the J segment 0 bases; nucleotides outside the gene matches: 4. Here the CDR3 DNA reads TGCGCCAGCAGCTTGGTACTAGCGAGCAGCACAGATACGCAGTATTTT. Residues: CASSLVLASSTDTQYF.

This clone was found once. The chain is built from TRBV2 and TRBJ2-7; D is unresolved. The germline V and J ends were trimmed by 6 bases and 5 bases, with 17 bases remaining between them. The V gene's germline CDR1 is SNHLY and CDR2 FYNNEI. CDR3 length equals 14 residues. The CDR3 loop is CASSEPASPDEQYF. The DNA for the CDR3 is TGTGCCAGCAGCGAACCGGCGAGTCCAGACGAGCAGTACTTC. Supplemented by reference TRBV2 and TRBJ2-7, the full variable domain reads EPEVTQTPSHQVTQMGQEVILRCVPISNHLYFYWYRQILGQKVEFLVSFYNNEISEKSEIFDDQFSVERPDGSNFTLKIRSTKLEDSAMYFCASSEPASPDEQYFGPGTRLTVT.

This CDR3 reads CAWSVALGTPFSNQPQHF. The CDR3 DNA sequence: TGTGCCTGGAGTGTAGCCCTTGGGACACCTTTTAGCAATCAGCCCCAGCATTTT. The V gene is TRBV30, the J gene TRBJ1-5, with D perhaps matching TRBD1 (6 bases). V was cut by 0 bases and J by 0 bases, with 18 bases left in between. This CDR3 spans 18 amino acids. From germline, CDR1 is GTSNPN and CDR2 SVGIG (reference sequence).

The chain joins TRBV12-3 or TRBV12-4 to TRBJ1-2, with 9 bases identical to TRBD1. Trimming cost V 5 bases and J 7 bases; bases outside gene matches: 5. The CDR3 is 13 amino acids. CDR3 loop: CASSTGQGFGYTF. Here the CDR3 DNA reads TGTGCCAGCAGTACGGGACAGGGTTTTGGCTACACCTTC.

The rearrangement joins TRBV11-2 to TRBJ2-1, with D possibly TRBD2 on 6 matching bases. The germline V gene has CDR1 SGHAT and CDR2 FQNNGV. Trimming took off 6 bases at V and 6 bases at J, with 12 bases between the two ends. This CDR3 has 13 residues. Here the CDR3 reads CASSPGLLNEQFF. CDR3 sequence (DNA): TGTGCCAGCAGTCCGGGACTGCTCAATGAGCAGTTCTTC.

The rearrangement links TRBV15 to TRBJ2-7; TRBD2 aligns across 8 bases. The V gene end was trimmed by 3 bases and the J gene end by 3 bases; junction bases not matched to a gene: 4. This CDR3 has 14 amino acids. Germline V gives CDR1 LNHNV, CDR2 YYDKDF (reference sequence). CDR3 sequence (DNA): TGTGCCACCAGCAGCGGGAGGGCGATCTACGAGCAGTACTTC. Translated: CATSSGRAIYEQYF.

The genes are TRBV19 and TRBJ1-2; D is unclear. Germline V gene sequence: CDR1 LNHDA, CDR2 SQIVND (reference sequence). Trimming pared 2 bases from V and 0 bases from J, leaving 10 bases between. The CDR3 consists of 15 residues. The CDR3 DNA follows: TGTGCCAGTAGTATAACACCCCGAACTAACTATGGCTACACCTTC. As protein: CASSITPRTNYGYTF.

V gene TRBV2 combines with J gene TRBJ1-1; no clear D. Trimming left V 3 bases short and J 4 bases short, with 12 bases between. Germline V gene sequence: CDR1 SNHLY, CDR2 FYNNEI. The CDR3 is 14 amino acids. CDR3 nucleotides: TGTGCCAGCAGTGATCGGGGTCAGGTCACTGAAGCTTTCTTT. This encodes CASSDRGQVTEAFF. The entire variable domain, with the rest obtained from reference TRBV2 and TRBJ1-1, is as follows: EPEVTQTPSHQVTQMGQEVILRCVPISNHLYFYWYRQILGQKVEFLVSFYNNEISEKSEIFDDQFSVERPDGSNFTLKIRSTKLEDSAMYFCASSDRGQVTEAFFGQGTRLTVV.

V and J are TRBV7-9 and TRBJ2-2; D is possibly TRBD1 (6 bases). The V gene's germline CDR1 is SEHNR and CDR2 FQNEAQ (reference sequence). Trimming took off 3 bases at V and 3 bases at J, with 14 bases between the two ends. This CDR3 contains 16 residues. CDR3 DNA: TGTGCCAGCAGCTTTTCGGCAGGGGCAGACACCGGGGAGCTGTTTTTT. Its protein is CASSFSAGADTGELFF.

The rearrangement links TRBV21-1 to TRBJ2-5; TRBD1 is the table's D call and was not checked against the DNA. TRBV21-1 is a pseudogene locus. The CDR3 is 13 residues long. CDR3 sequence: CASSRTHKETQYF. Written as DNA, the CDR3 is TGTGCCAGCAGCAGAACGCACAAGGAGACCCAGTACTTC.

In its sample, this clone was seen a few times. The chain is built from TRBV12-5 and TRBJ1-2; possible D gene TRBD1, 5 bases. Germline CDR1 and CDR2: LGHNT and FRNRAP. V was clipped by 7 bases and J by 4 bases, with 10 bases between them. The CDR3 runs to 12 residues. The CDR3, as DNA: TGTGCTAGTGCCCGGGGGACCTATGGCTACACCTTC. Protein product: CASARGTYGYTF. The full variable domain, in which reference TRBV12-5 and TRBJ1-2 provide the parts outside the CDR3, is DARVTQTPRHKVTEMGQEVTMRCQPILGHNTVFWYRQTMMQGLELLAYFRNRAPLDDSGMPKDRFSAEMPDATLATLKIQPSEPRDSAVYFCASARGTYGYTFGSGTRLTVV.

The chain employs TRBV9 and TRBJ2-3; unclear D gene. The CDR3 length is 14 residues. Per germline, CDR1 SGDLS and CDR2 YYNGEE. V lost 4 bases and J lost 5, with 14 bases in between. CDR3 coding DNA: TGTGCCAGCAGCCAGTTTACGTCTAAAGATACGCAGTATTTT. It is translated as CASSQFTSKDTQYF.

The V gene is TRBV2, the J gene TRBJ2-2; 8 nucleotides align to TRBD2. Per the germline V gene, CDR1 is SNHLY and CDR2 is FYNNEI. The CDR3 covers 17 residues. V lost 8 bases to trimming and J lost 0 bases; unmatched junction nucleotides: 11. The CDR3 protein is CASGGAAGGTNTGELFF. The CDR3 nucleotides are TGTGCCAGCGGAGGGGCTGCGGGAGGAACGAACACCGGGGAGCTGTTTTTT.

V is TRBV5-1 and J is TRBJ2-3, with 8 bases aligning to TRBD2. There are 16 residues in the CDR3. The J segment lost 5 bases and the V segment lost 0 bases, leaving 8 bases of the junction unmatched. Germline lookup yields CDR1 SGHRS and CDR2 YFSETQ. The DNA of the CDR3 is TGCGCCAGCAGCTTGGGGGGACTAGAAGGAGTAGATACGCAGTATTTT. Amino acid sequence: CASSLGGLEGVDTQYF.

The chain couples TRBV11-2 to TRBJ2-7; 10 bases line up with TRBD1. This CDR3 is 14 amino acids long. CDR1 and CDR2 from the germline V gene are SGHAT and FQNNGV. V lost 5 bases and J lost 7; bases outside the gene matches: 8. In nucleotides, the CDR3 is TGTGCCAGCAGCCCCCGGACAGGGGGACGGGAGCAGTACTTC. The encoded protein is CASSPRTGGREQYF.

The V call is TRBV7-8, the J call TRBJ2-2; D gene ambiguous. Germline CDR1 and CDR2: SGHVS and FQNEAQ. Trimming shortened V by 0 bases and J by 4 bases, and 9 bases separated the two germline ends. This CDR3 spans 15 amino acids. The CDR3 DNA is TGTGCCAGCAGCTTAGCGGTAGCCGTCACCGGGGAGCTGTTTTTT. Amino acid sequence: CASSLAVAVTGELFF.

This rearrangement joins TRBV18 to TRBJ1-2; TRBD1 aligns across 7 bases. V dropped 4 bases and J dropped 4; count of bases not matched to a gene: 9. Germline values: CDR1 KGHSH, CDR2 LQKENI. The CDR3 is 15 residues long. The CDR3 here is CASSQAWDSVYGYTF. DNA of the CDR3: TGTGCCAGCTCACAAGCTTGGGACAGTGTCTATGGCTACACCTTC.